This T cell receptor beta chain was obtained from a study of patients and donors after allogeneic stem cell transplantation. One entry per CDR3 protein, called by TCRdb with MiXCR from the RT-PCR reads. This table holds over 200,000 distinct CDR3 sequences, over 30% found once. Germline V lookup: CDR1 SNHLY, CDR2 FYNNEI. This CDR3 has 15 residues. With 5 bases clipped from V and 7 bases from J, the junction kept 10 bases outside the gene matches. This receptor was identified in a human donor who was either an allogeneic HSCT recipient or a stem cell or donor lymphocyte infusion donor (not recorded which). It is not recorded whose cells these are; they may come from a transplant donor. The genes are TRBV2 and TRBJ1-5, with 8 positions matching TRBD1. Material: blood, either unsorted or a sorted T cell fraction (not recorded which). The CDR3 loop is CASSINTGGGQPQHF. The CDR3 nucleotides read TGTGCCAGCAGTATCAATACAGGGGGGGGCCAGCCCCAGCATTTT. The entire variable domain, with the rest obtained from reference TRBV2 and TRBJ1-5, is as follows: EPEVTQTPSHQVTQMGQEVILRCVPISNHLYFYWYRQILGQKVEFLVSFYNNEISEKSEIFDDQFSVERPDGSNFTLKIRSTKLEDSAMYFCASSINTGGGQPQHFGDGTRLSIL.